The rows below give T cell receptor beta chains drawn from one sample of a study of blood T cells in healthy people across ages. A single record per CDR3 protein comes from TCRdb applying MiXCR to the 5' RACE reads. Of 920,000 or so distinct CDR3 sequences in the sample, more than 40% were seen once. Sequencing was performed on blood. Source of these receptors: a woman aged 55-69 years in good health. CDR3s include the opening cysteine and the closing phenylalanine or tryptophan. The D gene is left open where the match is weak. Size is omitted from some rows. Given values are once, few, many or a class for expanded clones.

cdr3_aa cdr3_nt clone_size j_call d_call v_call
CASSLGVGQGSYEQYF TGTGCCAGCAGCTTAGGAGTGGGACAGGGTTCCTACGAGCAGTACTTC . TRBJ2-7 TRBD1 TRBV11-3
CASSLGNRRNNEQFF TGTGCCAGCAGTTTGGGTAACAGGAGGAACAATGAGCAGTTCTTC . TRBJ2-1 . TRBV28
CASSQAGASSYEQYF TGTGCCAGCAGCCAAGCTGGGGCCAGTTCCTACGAGCAGTACTTC . TRBJ2-7 . TRBV3-1
CASSRAGQDFLSGANVLTF TGTGCCAGCAGCCGCGCTGGACAGGACTTCCTCTCTGGGGCCAACGTCCTGACTTTC few TRBJ2-6 TRBD1 TRBV14
CASRDPGQGEETQYF TGTGCCAGCAGGGATCCGGGACAGGGGGAGGAGACCCAGTACTTC . TRBJ2-5 TRBD1 TRBV7-9
CASSLSLAGGFYGYTF TGTGCCAGCAGCTTAAGTTTGGCAGGAGGCTTCTATGGCTACACCTTC few TRBJ1-2 . TRBV7-2
CATSRGGGISYNEQFF TGTGCCACCAGTCGCGGCGGGGGTATCTCCTACAATGAGCAGTTCTTC . TRBJ2-1 TRBD2 TRBV24-1
CASIRRQGAVETQYF TGTGCCAGCATCAGGAGGCAGGGGGCCGTGGAGACCCAGTACTTC . TRBJ2-5 TRBD1 TRBV6-1
CGARSGRAYNERFF TGCGGTGCTAGGAGCGGGAGGGCATACAATGAGCGGTTCTTC . TRBJ2-1 TRBD2 TRBV20-1
CASSDRTSGFTDTQYF TGCGCCAGCAGCGACCGGACTAGCGGATTCACAGATACGCAGTATTTT . TRBJ2-3 TRBD2 TRBV5-1
CATSRDRIAGGETQYF TGTGCCACCAGCAGAGATAGGATAGCGGGAGGCGAGACCCAGTACTTC few TRBJ2-5 TRBD2 TRBV15
CASMGGGTSTDTQYF TGTGCCAGCATGGGCGGCGGTACTAGCACAGATACGCAGTATTTT few TRBJ2-3 . TRBV27
CSGSLDFYGYTF TGCAGCGGGTCGTTGGATTTCTATGGCTACACCTTC . TRBJ1-2 . TRBV29-1
CASSGGLTRTDTQYF TGTGCCAGCAGTGGTGGACTCACCCGCACAGATACGCAGTATTTT . TRBJ2-3 . TRBV6-1
CASSLEPGTQYF TGTGCCAGCAGCTTAGAGCCCGGTACGCAGTATTTT . TRBJ2-3 . TRBV7-9
CASSQVGWANEKLFF TGCGCCAGCAGCCAAGTTGGTTGGGCTAATGAAAAACTGTTTTTT . TRBJ1-4 . TRBV4-1
CASAFGGENTEAFF TGTGCCAGCGCCTTCGGAGGGGAAAACACTGAAGCTTTCTTT . TRBJ1-1 . TRBV6-5
CASRGQGKGTDTQYF TGTGCCAGCAGGGGACAGGGGAAGGGGACAGATACGCAGTATTTT . TRBJ2-3 TRBD1 TRBV2
CAWSVTSLREQYF TGTGCCTGGAGTGTAACTAGCCTGCGGGAGCAGTACTTC few TRBJ2-5 TRBD2 TRBV30
CASSPLAASYNEQYF TGTGCCAGCAGCCCCCTAGCGGCTTCCTACAATGAGCAGTACTTC . TRBJ2-7 TRBD2 TRBV7-2
CAPPVSTDTQYF TGTGCCCCGCCGGTTAGCACAGATACGCAGTATTTT . TRBJ2-3 . TRBV4-2
CASGASGTPYGYTF TGTGCCAGCGGAGCTTCCGGGACACCCTATGGCTACACCTTC . TRBJ1-2 . TRBV25-1
CASSKTSGRTSYNEQYF TGTGCCAGCAGTAAGACTAGCGGGAGGACCTCCTACAATGAGCAGTACTTC . TRBJ2-7 TRBD2 TRBV27
CASSTPRWEGAYNEQFF TGTGCCAGCAGCACCCCGCGATGGGAGGGGGCCTACAATGAGCAGTTCTTC . TRBJ2-1 . TRBV9
CASSEGQGAIEQFF TGTGCCAGCAGTGAGGGACAGGGGGCTATTGAGCAGTTCTTC . TRBJ2-1 TRBD1 TRBV2
CATSDGLFGTSSDEQYF TGTGCCACCAGTGATGGATTATTCGGGACTAGTTCCGACGAGCAGTACTTC many TRBJ2-7 TRBD2 TRBV24-1
CATSRPEGRYTDTQYF TGTGCCACCAGCAGACCGGAGGGGCGGTACACAGATACGCAGTATTTT . TRBJ2-3 . TRBV15
CASSSHGVGGGYGYTF TGTGCCAGCAGCTCCCATGGCGTAGGGGGCGGCTATGGCTACACCTTC . TRBJ1-2 TRBD1 TRBV7-9
CASSLVGRDQETQYF TGTGCCAGCAGCTTAGTTGGCCGGGACCAAGAGACCCAGTACTTC . TRBJ2-5 . TRBV7-9
CASSETYEQYF TGTGCCAGCAGCGAGACCTACGAGCAGTACTTC many TRBJ2-7 . TRBV2
CASSGSWNEQFF TGTGCCAGCAGTGGTAGTTGGAATGAGCAGTTCTTC . TRBJ2-1 . TRBV12-3/TRBV12-4
CASRPGTSGVNEQFF TGTGCCAGCAGACCGGGGACTAGCGGGGTCAATGAGCAGTTCTTC once TRBJ2-1 TRBD2 TRBV27
CASSVGRAYGYTF TGTGCCAGCAGCGTAGGGAGGGCCTATGGCTACACCTTC few TRBJ1-2 . TRBV9
CASSPKDSRCKQYF TGTGCCAGCAGCCCCAAGGACAGCCGATGTAAGCAGTACTTC . TRBJ2-5 . TRBV12-3/TRBV12-4
CASSAQGNPDQETQYF TGTGCCAGCAGCGCTCAGGGGAACCCTGACCAAGAGACCCAGTACTTC . TRBJ2-5 . TRBV27
CACRDSSYEQYF TGTGCCTGCAGGGACAGCTCCTACGAGCAGTACTTC few TRBJ2-7 TRBD1 TRBV30
CASSSSRSGKQYF TGTGCCAGCAGCTCCTCACGCTCGGGCAAGCAGTACTTC . TRBJ2-7 . TRBV11-2
CSAQGGAGNQPQHF TGCAGTGCTCAAGGGGGCGCGGGCAATCAGCCCCAGCATTTT . TRBJ1-5 TRBD1 TRBV20-1
CASSPDLIFDTQYF TGTGCCAGCAGCCCGGACTTAATCTTCGATACGCAGTATTTT many TRBJ2-3 . TRBV7-2
CASSQGGRERAYTDTQYF TGTGCCAGCAGCCAGGGGGGTCGCGAACGGGCCTACACAGATACGCAGTATTTT . TRBJ2-3 . TRBV11-2
CSARAASGTTNGEQYF TGCAGTGCTAGAGCGGCTAGCGGGACAACCAACGGCGAGCAGTACTTC . TRBJ2-7 TRBD2 TRBV20-1
CASSLVRVTNEKLFF TGTGCCAGCAGCTTAGTGAGAGTAACTAATGAAAAACTGTTTTTT . TRBJ1-4 . TRBV11-2
CASTLGHGRVLANVLTF TGTGCCAGCACCCTAGGACACGGACGCGTCTTGGCCAACGTCCTGACTTTC . TRBJ2-6 . TRBV28